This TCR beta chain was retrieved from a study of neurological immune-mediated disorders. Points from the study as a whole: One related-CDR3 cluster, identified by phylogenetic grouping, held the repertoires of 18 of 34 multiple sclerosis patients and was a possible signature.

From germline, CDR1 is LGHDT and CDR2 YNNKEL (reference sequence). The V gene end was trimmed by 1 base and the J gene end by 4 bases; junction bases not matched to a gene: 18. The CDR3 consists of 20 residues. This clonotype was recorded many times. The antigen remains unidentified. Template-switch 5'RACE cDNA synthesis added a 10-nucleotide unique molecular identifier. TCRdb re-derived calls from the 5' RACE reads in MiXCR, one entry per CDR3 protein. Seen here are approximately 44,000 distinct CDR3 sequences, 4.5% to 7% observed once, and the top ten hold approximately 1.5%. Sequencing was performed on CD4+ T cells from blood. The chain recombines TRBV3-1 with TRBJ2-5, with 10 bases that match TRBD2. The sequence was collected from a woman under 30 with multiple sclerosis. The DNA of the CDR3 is TGTGCCAGCAGCCAAGTCAGGAAGTTCCAGCGGGGGGGCCACCGAGAGACCCAGTACTTC. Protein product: CASSQVRKFQRGGHRETQYF.